This T cell receptor (beta chain) was found in a study of blood T cell repertoires in COVID-19. Looking at the study overall: COVID-19 samples from acute and convalescent phases originated in the United States, Italy and Spain. In each case, the material was cDNA or gDNA derived from T cells, B-cell-depleted T cells, or PBMCs.

In the original processing: Researchers report that nucleated cell counts were estimated from reference gene primer amplification. The assay was immunoSEQ multiplex PCR, and TCRdb's table has in-frame clones only and misses some. The DNA was the basis for D and trimming; V, J and clone size are from that table. The table has roughly 29,000 clones, more than 80% seen once. The V and J ends lost 10 bases and 5 bases respectively, with 11 bases between them. The CDR3 is 12 residues long. The germline V gene encodes CDR1 KGHDR and CDR2 SFDVKD. The source is a human donor in a cohort sampled during active COVID-19. This rearrangement joins TRBV24-1 to TRBJ2-1, with D possibly being TRBD2 (6 bases). Sequencing was carried out using peripheral blood. Here the CDR3 reads CATLGSNNEQFF. CDR3 DNA sequence: TGTGCCACTCTCGGGAGCAACAATGAGCAGTTCTTC.